These 7 T cell receptor beta chains were all obtained from the same sample, sequenced in a study of T-cell memory formation after mild COVID-19 (dated by TCRdb to the early 2020s). Receptor libraries were prepared by 5' RACE. Instrument on record: Illumina NovaSeq 6000. Clones were called with MiXCR by TCRdb after fastp trimmed the public reads at Q25, and only in-frame beta chains were retained. Rows merge per CDR3 protein into single entries with the most common DNA and genes. The sample yields 450,000 or so distinct CDR3 sequences; roughly 20% were counted once. Clones ranked in the top ten supply around 8.4% of the sample. What was sequenced was PBMCs or a T cell subset sorted from them (not recorded which). All receptors come from an adult woman who had mild COVID-19 (a few samples of this study predate the infection). The sample titles of this study are shuffled in the database, so cell type and time point are left out; the donor was told from shared clones.

This clonotype turned up a few times. The genes are TRBV9 and TRBJ2-7, with 11 bases aligning to TRBD2. CDR3 size: 16 residues. In germline, CDR1 is SGDLS, CDR2 YYNGEE. V was clipped by 0 bases and J by 4 bases; unmatched bases: 6. CDR3 protein: CASSVEVAGGLYEQYF. The CDR3 coding sequence is TGTGCCAGCAGCGTAGAGGTAGCGGGAGGGTTATACGAGCAGTACTTC.

V is TRBV12-3 or TRBV12-4 and J is TRBJ1-2, with a tentative D call TRBD1 (6 bases). This CDR3 has 14 amino acids. The germline V and J ends were trimmed by 5 bases and 6 bases, with 16 bases remaining between them. The CDR3 bases are TGTGCCAGCAGTACCGACAGGCCTAGGGATGGCTACACCTTC. It encodes CASSTDRPRDGYTF.

This clonotype has only one observation. The V call is TRBV12-3 or TRBV12-4, the J call TRBJ1-5; D uncertain. The CDR3 spans 14 residues. V gave up 4 bases and J gave up 7 bases, with 14 bases separating them. CDR3 region: CASSSKSKRQPQHF. CDR3 nucleotides: TGTGCCAGCAGTTCAAAATCCAAACGGCAGCCCCAGCATTTT.

The V and J genes are TRBV6-2 or TRBV6-3 and TRBJ1-5; no firm D call. The CDR3 is 13 residues long. CDR1 is MNHEY, CDR2 SVGEGT, per germline. The ends were cut back, 4 bases at V and 7 bases at J, with 11 bases in the middle. The CDR3 loop is CASSFTREQPQHF. The CDR3 coding sequence is TGTGCCAGCAGTTTCACGCGGGAGCAGCCCCAGCATTTT.

A few counts support this clonotype. The chain is built from TRBV27 and TRBJ1-1; D is possibly TRBD1 (6 bases). V shed 8 bases and J shed 2 bases, with 15 bases lying between them. The CDR3 is 14 amino acids. The germline gives CDR1 MNHEY, CDR2 SMNVEV (reference sequence). This CDR3 reads CASADGGQNTEAFF. Here the CDR3 DNA reads TGTGCCAGCGCCGACGGGGGGCAAAACACTGAAGCTTTCTTT.

This clonotype was counted a few times. The chain is built from TRBV12-3 or TRBV12-4 and TRBJ2-2; 7 positions match TRBD1. Trimming at V came to 6 bases and at J to 3 bases, leaving 4 bases not matched to a gene. This CDR3 is 14 amino acids long. CDR3 nucleotides: TGTGCCAGCAGACCAGGGGGTTACACCGGGGAGCTGTTTTTT. It yields the protein CASRPGGYTGELFF.

This clonotype has more than one count but fewer than ten. The chain combines TRBV3-1 with TRBJ1-1; D is unclear. Germline values: CDR1 LGHDT, CDR2 YNNKEL (reference sequence). V was cut by 2 bases and J by 5 bases, with 9 bases left in between. There are 13 residues in the CDR3. CDR3 sequence: CASSQNGRTEAFF. The CDR3 DNA reads as TGTGCCAGCAGCCAAAACGGGAGAACTGAAGCTTTCTTT.